The 2 T cell receptor beta chains listed next were all sequenced from one sample in a study of blood T cell repertoires in COVID-19. Profiling relied on immunoSEQ multiplex PCR, and the TCRdb table lists in-frame clones only, not all of them. The data show about 120,000 clones, 82% seen once. Sequenced sample: peripheral blood. The origin of the receptors is a man in his 70s with active or convalescent COVID-19.

J is TRBJ2-2 and V is TRBV4-2; 15 bases fit TRBD2. J lost 7 bases, V lost 3 bases, and 6 bases had no gene match. Germline loops: CDR1 LGHNA, CDR2 YNFKEQ. CDR3 length equals 17 residues. The CDR3 here is CASSQAGLAGGVGELFF. The CDR3 nucleotides read TGTGCCAGCAGCCAGGCGGGACTAGCGGGGGGCGTCGGGGAGCTGTTTTTT.

The V gene is TRBV7-2, the J gene TRBJ1-2, with TRBD1 matching over 9 bases. This CDR3 region has 15 residues. Germline V gives CDR1 SGHTA, CDR2 FQGNSA. The V segment lost 5 bases and the J segment 6 bases; nucleotides outside the gene matches: 10. Written as DNA, the CDR3 is TGTGCCAGCAGCCTCCCCCCACAGGGGGCGAATGGCTACACCTTC. Protein: CASSLPPQGANGYTF.